This T cell receptor (beta chain) derives from a study of memory CD8 T cells in hepatitis C reinfection. For the study at large: Chronic HCV followed reinfection in a couple of donors who cleared primary infection. A positive HCV RNA test after two negatives ≥60 days apart defined reinfection. Samples at peak reinfection came 3 to 8 weeks post-detection.

Sample time point: peak reinfection, 3 to 8 weeks after reinfection detection. Sorted cells were sequenced directly ex vivo without any in vitro expansion. Donors were people who inject drugs in the Montreal HEPCO cohort. Some clones are missing from TCRdb's copy, which holds only in-frame ones; the method was immunoSEQ multiplex PCR. The sample has around 45,000 clones; roughly 90% are singletons. This TCR was sampled from a man aged 18 to 35 with hepatitis C virus infection. Sequencing was done on a sample of naive CD8+ T cells sorted from blood.

The CDR3 DNA sequence: TGTGCCAGCAGCTCCGGGACTGGCTACACCGGGGAGCTGTTTTTT. This translates into CASSSGTGYTGELFF. The rearrangement links TRBV28 to TRBJ2-2; perhaps TRBD2 as D (6 bases). CDR1 and CDR2 from the germline V gene are MDHEN and SYDVKM. V lost 6 bases to trimming and J lost 3 bases, with 14 bases between them. The CDR3 is 15 residues long.